This is a list of T cell receptor beta chains from one sample in a study of shared clonotypes between healthy human individuals. Some clones are missing from TCRdb's copy, which holds only in-frame ones; the method was immunoSEQ multiplex PCR. The data hold 300,000 to 400,000 clones, with around 70% observed a single time. Sequencing was performed on memory CD4+ T cells sorted from blood. The receptors stem from a man aged 30 to 45 in good health. Each CDR3 is given with its conserved first and last residue. The D gene is left open where the match is weak. Clone size, where shown, is once, few, many, or a class for clones that have expanded.

cdr3_nt cdr3_aa j_call d_call clone_size v_call
TGTGCCAGCAGGTCCGGGGTGAACACTGAAGCTTTCTTT CASRSGVNTEAFF TRBJ1-1 . . TRBV7-2
TGTGCCAGCGAGGGTTGGTTAGAATCCACAGATACGCAGTATTTT CASEGWLESTDTQYF TRBJ2-3 . . TRBV7-2
TGCGCCAGCAGCTTGGACCCAGGGCTAAACATTCAGTACTTC CASSLDPGLNIQYF TRBJ2-4 . . TRBV5-1
TGTGCCAGCAGCGTCCCGGGACAGGGGAGAAGGACTAGCGGGAGCCCCTACGAGCAGTACTTC CASSVPGQGRRTSGSPYEQYF TRBJ2-7 TRBD2 few TRBV2
TGCAGTGCTAGGGGGACCGTCGAGCAGTTCTTC CSARGTVEQFF TRBJ2-1 . once TRBV20-1
TGTGCCAGCAGCTTATTCCTCGGGATGGGGGAGGGCCGAGGAAATGAGCAGTTCTTC CASSLFLGMGEGRGNEQFF TRBJ2-1 TRBD2 . TRBV7-9
TGTGCCAGCCTTAAGCGGGAGCGAGGCGGGGAGCTGTTTTTT CASLKRERGGELFF TRBJ2-2 TRBD2 . TRBV6-6
TGTGCCAGCAGCTTAGGTCGCGAGAATGAGCAGTTCTTC CASSLGRENEQFF TRBJ2-1 . . TRBV11-2
TGTGCCAGCTCACCATTAGGACTAGCCCACAATGAGCAGTTCTTC CASSPLGLAHNEQFF TRBJ2-1 TRBD2 . TRBV18
TGTGCCTGGAGTGTCGGGCTAAATCAGCCCCAGCATTTT CAWSVGLNQPQHF TRBJ1-5 . . TRBV30
TGTGCCAGCAGCTTAATTTCGGACACCGGGGAGCTGTTTTTT CASSLISDTGELFF TRBJ2-2 . . TRBV7-9
TGTGCCAGCAGCGTGACAATGGGGGATGATCAGCCCCAGCATTTT CASSVTMGDDQPQHF TRBJ1-5 . . TRBV7-6
TGTGCCAGCAGCGAACAATACTCCACCGGGGAGCTGTTTTTT CASSEQYSTGELFF TRBJ2-2 . . TRBV7-2
TGTGCCAGCAGTTACTGGGACAGTCCCTACGAGCAGTACTTC CASSYWDSPYEQYF TRBJ2-7 TRBD1 . TRBV6-5
TGCGCCAGCAGCCAAGGACTAGCGGGCACCGGGGAGCTGTTTTTT CASSQGLAGTGELFF TRBJ2-2 TRBD2 . TRBV4-1
TGCAGTGTCCCGGACAACCTCAGGACTTTCTTT CSVPDNLRTFF TRBJ1-1 . few TRBV20-1
TGTGCCAGCAGCCTTCCAAGTGGCTCCTACGAGCAGTACTTC CASSLPSGSYEQYF TRBJ2-7 . many TRBV5-5
TGCAGCGTTGTAGTTCTAGCGGGTAAAAAATACAATGAGCAGTTCTTC CSVVVLAGKKYNEQFF TRBJ2-1 TRBD2 few TRBV29-1
TGTGCCAGCAGCCCCGCCGCCCCGGATGGCTACACCTTC CASSPAAPDGYTF TRBJ1-2 . . TRBV25-1
TGTGCCAGCAGCTTAGATGGAATAAACATTCAGTACTTC CASSLDGINIQYF TRBJ2-4 . . TRBV7-9
TGTGCCAGCAGCACTAGCGGGAGGGTTAGCTCCTACGAGCAGTACTTC CASSTSGRVSSYEQYF TRBJ2-7 TRBD2 . TRBV11-2
TGTGCTAGTGGCTATACGATAGCGGGAGAAGAGACCCAGTACTTC CASGYTIAGEETQYF TRBJ2-5 TRBD2 . TRBV12-5
TGTGCCGAATACGACTCTGGGGCCAACGTCCTGACTTTC CAEYDSGANVLTF TRBJ2-6 . . TRBV7-9
TGTGCCAGCAGCCTGAGTACCGAGAACACCGGGGAGCTGTTTTTT CASSLSTENTGELFF TRBJ2-2 . . TRBV7-9
TGTGCCAGAGGGACAGGTAATGAAAAACTGTTTTTT CARGTGNEKLFF TRBJ1-4 TRBD1 . TRBV28
TGTGCCAGCTCACCGTTTGTGGCGGGCGGGAGCGGAGAGCAGTTCTTC CASSPFVAGGSGEQFF TRBJ2-1 TRBD2 . TRBV18
TGTGCCAGCAGCTTGGGGACCCTGGACACCGGGGAGCTGTTTTTT CASSLGTLDTGELFF TRBJ2-2 . . TRBV11-3
TGTGCCATTACCCTAACGGGAGGTAGGTCCTACGAGCAGTACTTC CAITLTGGRSYEQYF TRBJ2-7 TRBD2 . TRBV2